Shown below are 2 T cell receptor beta chains from a single sample sequenced in a study of vaccination and CD4 T cells after COVID-19. Sequence data for DNA of cultured CD4+ T cells were generated by the Oncomine TCR Beta short-read assay. Genomic DNA was drawn out of CD4+ T cells grown in culture. MiXCR was run by TCRdb on the PCR reads, yielding one entry per CDR3 protein. The table records approximately 9,500 distinct CDR3 sequences, around two fifths of them present only once. For these receptors, no antigen is known. Regarding treatment: approximately nine-day PBMC culture with coronavirus spike peptide pools or control peptides (ViraFEST assay). The unexposed donor's CD4+ T cells were collected before the COVID-19 pandemic (2011-2018). The sample taken for sequencing was CD4+ T cells from blood, cultured in vitro. The receptors stem from a human donor in good health.

This clonotype came up a few times. The chain carries TRBV24-1 and TRBJ1-5; the match to TRBD1 covers 7 bases. Germline V gene sequence: CDR1 KGHDR, CDR2 SFDVKD. V was pared by 7 bases and J by 1 base, with 3 bases of the junction left unmatched. This CDR3 is built from 14 residues. The CDR3 coding sequence is TGTGCCACCAGCAAGGACAGGAGCAATCAGCCCCAGCATTTT. It is translated as CATSKDRSNQPQHF.

This sequence joins TRBV6-5 and TRBJ2-7; 8 bases map to TRBD1. The CDR3 sequence is 17 residues long. The trim removed 2 bases at V and 0 bases at J, leaving 9 bases unmatched. Germline-derived CDR1 and CDR2 are MNHEY and SVGAGI. For the CDR3, the DNA is TGTGCCAGCAGTTACCAAGGGCAGGGGGCCTCCTCCTACGAGCAGTACTTC. Translated, it gives CASSYQGQGASSYEQYF.